This T cell receptor (beta chain) derives from a study of T cell changes during pregnancy in multiple sclerosis. Using immunoSEQ multiplex PCR, the repertoire was profiled, and TCRdb retains in-frame clones only, with some absent. The top ten clones hold 5.7% of a sample with some 31,000 clones, more than 80% of them seen once. Germline-derived CDR1 and CDR2 are SQVTM and ANQGSEA. The CDR3 is 13 amino acids. Trimming at V came to 7 bases and at J to 6 bases, leaving 7 bases not matched to a gene. The sequence came from a female donor with multiple sclerosis, enrolled in a pregnancy study. This sequence joins TRBV29-1 and TRBJ2-1, with 9 bases that match TRBD1. The starting material was CD8+ T cells from peripheral blood mononuclear cells, obtained before pregnancy. CDR3 in amino acids: CSARRTGVNEQFF. The CDR3 nucleotides read TGCAGCGCCAGAAGGACAGGGGTCAATGAGCAGTTCTTC.